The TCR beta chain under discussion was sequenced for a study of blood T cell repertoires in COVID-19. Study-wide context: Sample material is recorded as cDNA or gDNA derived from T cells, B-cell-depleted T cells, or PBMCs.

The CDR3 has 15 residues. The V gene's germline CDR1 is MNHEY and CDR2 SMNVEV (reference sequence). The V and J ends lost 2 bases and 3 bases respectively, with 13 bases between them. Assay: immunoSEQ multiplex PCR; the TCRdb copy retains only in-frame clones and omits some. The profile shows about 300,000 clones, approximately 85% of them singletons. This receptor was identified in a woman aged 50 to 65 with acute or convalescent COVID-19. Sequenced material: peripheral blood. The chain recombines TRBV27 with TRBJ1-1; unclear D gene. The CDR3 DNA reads TGTGCCAGCAGTTTACTCGGGGAGGCGGACACTGAAGCTTTCTTT. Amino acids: CASSLLGEADTEAFF.